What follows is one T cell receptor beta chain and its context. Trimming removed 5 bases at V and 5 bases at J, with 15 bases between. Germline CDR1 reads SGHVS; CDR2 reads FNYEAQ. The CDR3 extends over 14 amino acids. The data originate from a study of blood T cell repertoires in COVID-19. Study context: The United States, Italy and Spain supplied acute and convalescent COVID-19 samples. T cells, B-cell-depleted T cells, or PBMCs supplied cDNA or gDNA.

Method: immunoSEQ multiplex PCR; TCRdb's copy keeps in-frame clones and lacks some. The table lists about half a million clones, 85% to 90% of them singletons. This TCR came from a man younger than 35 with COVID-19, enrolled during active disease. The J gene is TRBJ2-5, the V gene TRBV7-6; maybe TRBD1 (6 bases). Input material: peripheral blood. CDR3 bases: TGTGCCAGCAGCCTAAAGACAGGCACGGAGACCCAGTACTTC. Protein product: CASSLKTGTETQYF.